This record concerns one TCR beta chain sequence. Its antigen remains unidentified. The data were obtained in a study of CXCR3-negative and CXCR3-positive naive CD8 T cells (dated by TCRdb to the late 2010s). General notes on the study: In total, about 150 million TRB reads were obtained, corresponding to roughly 1.5 +/- 0.3 million reads per library. The diversity and physicochemical repertoire analyses included 11 donors pooled from two independent experiments. The TRBV-TRBJ cluster analysis covered naive subsets from several donors and memory cells from 3 donors.

Sequenced using a NextSeq 550. The Human TCR Profiling Kit (MiLaboratory) was used to make UMI-labeled 5' RACE TRB cDNA libraries. cDNA synthesis used the entire amount of extracted RNA, and PCR amplification then used the entire amount of cDNA produced. Libraries were prepared in parallel with an identical number of PCR cycles. Per the authors' processing: About 52,000 +/- 9,100 unique UMI-labeled TRB cDNA molecules per library were extracted with MIGEC and MiXCR, with at least two reads per UMI required. An average of roughly 40,000 +/- 10,000 functional in-frame TRB CDR3 nucleotide clonotypes without stop codons was found per library. Diversity metrics, including normalized Shannon-Wiener and Chao1, were computed in VDJtools after downsampling to 5000 UMI-labeled TRB molecules per sample. VDJtools computed clonotype-size-weighted physicochemical properties of the central five CDR3 residues: interaction energy, strength, volume and Kidera factor 4. Reads reprocessed by TCRdb are summarized as one entry per CDR3 protein sequence, and DNA is absent. The V and J calls reflect TCRdb's pipeline rather than the authors' work. The record for this sample contains 4,500 to 7,000 distinct CDR3 sequences. In total, the top ten clones hold 1% to 1.5% of the sample.

Broader findings and caveats from the paper: TRBV-TRBJ usage was similar between naive CXCR3-negative and CXCR3-positive cells from the same donor, while memory cells showed distinct patterns. Compared with CXCR3-negative naive cells, CXCR3-positive naive cells had TRB CDR3s with higher hydrophobicity (lower Kidera factor 4), lower energy, and higher strength and volume indices. Surface CD5, linked to self-reactivity in mice, was comparable between naive subsets; TCR interaction strength was therefore also inferred from TRB CDR3 physicochemical properties. Freshly isolated PBMCs were used for most assays because CXCR3 expression went down partially after cryopreservation. Comparably high repertoire diversity was found in both naive subsets, whereas much lower repertoire diversity was found in memory CD8+ T cells.

The CDR3 numbers 11 residues from cysteine through phenylalanine. The record lacks a DNA sequence. CDR1 and CDR2, looked up from the germline V gene (reference sequence), are LNHDA and SQIVND. Each CD8+ T cell subset was flow-sorted in triplicate, and around 320,000 cells per subset were placed directly into RLT lysis buffer. To exclude memory contaminants, naive CD8+ T cells were stringently defined as CD45RO-CCR7+CD27+CD95-. Standard density gradient centrifugation was used to isolate peripheral blood mononuclear cells from buffy coats. Naive CXCR3-negative and CXCR3-positive CD8+ T cells were flow-sorted on a FACSAria III. Total RNA was extracted from sorted cells using an RNeasy Mini Kit.

The chain is made from TRBV19 and TRBJ1-1. Specimen: naive CXCR3- CD8+ T cells from blood. What the cell subset or site label conveys for this sample: CD45RO-CCR7+CD27+CD95- naive CD8+ T cells lacking CXCR3 (TNR3-). The sequence derives from a human donor in good health. Some clones in this sample may be carry-over from other donors' samples. The CDR3 sequence is CASGLGSEAFF. Beyond the CDR3, the reference TRBV19 and TRBJ1-1 genes provide the residues; the full variable domain reads: DGGITQSPKYLFRKEGQNVTLSCEQNLNHDAMYWYRQDPGQGLRLIYYSQIVNDFQKGDIAEGYSVSREKKESFPLTVTSAQKNPTAFYLCASGLGSEAFFGQGTRLTVV.